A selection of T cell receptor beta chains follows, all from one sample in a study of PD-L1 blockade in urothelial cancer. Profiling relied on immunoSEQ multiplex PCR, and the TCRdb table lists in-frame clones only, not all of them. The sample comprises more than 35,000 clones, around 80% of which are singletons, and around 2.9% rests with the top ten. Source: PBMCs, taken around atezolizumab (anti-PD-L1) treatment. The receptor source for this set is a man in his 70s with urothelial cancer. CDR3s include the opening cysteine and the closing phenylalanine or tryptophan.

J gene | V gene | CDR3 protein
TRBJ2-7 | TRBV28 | CASSFQQLDEQYF
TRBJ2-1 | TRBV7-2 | CASGRDYEQFF
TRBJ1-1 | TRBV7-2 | CASSPGVRGEAFF
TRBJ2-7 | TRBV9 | CASSVGVAGSYEQYF
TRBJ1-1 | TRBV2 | CASSRTGLEAFF
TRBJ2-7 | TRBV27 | CASSLTGREQYF
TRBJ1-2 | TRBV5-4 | CASSWGTGRGDGYTF
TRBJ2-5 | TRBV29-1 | CSVDTGAETQYF
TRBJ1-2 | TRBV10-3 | CAIRHAGRSYGYTF
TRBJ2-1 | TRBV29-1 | CSVSRGREGEQFF
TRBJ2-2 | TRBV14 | CASSQAVRTGELFF
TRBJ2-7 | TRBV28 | CASTTGASGLTYEQYF
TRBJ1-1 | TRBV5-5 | CASSPGQRQQNTEAFF
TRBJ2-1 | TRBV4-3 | CASSQGGEGTNEQFF
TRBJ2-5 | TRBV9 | CASSVESSGRETQYF
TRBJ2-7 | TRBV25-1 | CASSDLSSSYEQYF
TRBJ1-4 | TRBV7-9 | CASRPNGGGEKLFF
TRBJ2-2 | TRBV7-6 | CASSPTRTSGTGELFF
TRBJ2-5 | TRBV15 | CATSTGVETQYF
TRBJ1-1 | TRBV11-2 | CASSLGGGEAFF
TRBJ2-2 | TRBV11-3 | CASSLSRWQGNAGELFF
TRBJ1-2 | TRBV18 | CASAGQTKYGYTF
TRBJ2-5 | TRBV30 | CAWRGTSVKETQYF
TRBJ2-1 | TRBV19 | CASSIFRGDSSRVEQFF
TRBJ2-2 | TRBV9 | CASSPHEGELFF
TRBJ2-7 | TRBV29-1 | CSVGNDRGLMYEQYF
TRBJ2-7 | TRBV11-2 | CASSLEQGGTSGEQYF
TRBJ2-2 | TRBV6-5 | CASSYEARTGELFF
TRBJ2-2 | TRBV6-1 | CASSDFWQGELFF
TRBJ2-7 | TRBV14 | CASSPPGLSRRYEQYF
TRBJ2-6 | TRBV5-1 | CASKYSNSGTRTGANVLTF
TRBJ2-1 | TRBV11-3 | CASSASGTSDEQFF
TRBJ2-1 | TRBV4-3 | CASSQDRGSRGEQFF
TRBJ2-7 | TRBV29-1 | CSVVGTGGPYEQYF
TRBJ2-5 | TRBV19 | CASSGGAGLGEETQYF
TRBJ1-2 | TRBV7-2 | CASSSTDIYGYTF
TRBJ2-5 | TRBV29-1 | CSYSGLYQETQYF
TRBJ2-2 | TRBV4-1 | CASSQELAGTAGELFF
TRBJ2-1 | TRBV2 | CASSTGTSGATSSYNEQFF